One sample yielded the 27 T cell receptor beta chains listed below, sequenced in a study of T cells in Graves' hyperthyroidism and ophthalmopathy. Authors of the study amplified TCR beta CDR3 regions from RNA transcripts. The HTBI set primed first-round TCR CDR3 RT-PCR. TCRdb itself ran the multiplex PCR reads through MiXCR, one entry per CDR3 protein. The sample contains around 290,000 distinct CDR3 sequences, 13% of which appear only once. Sequencing was done on a sample of blood. The receptors come from a woman younger than 45 with Graves' hyperthyroidism that later progressed to Graves' ophthalmopathy.

The table lists this clonotype with a few counts. The V and J genes are TRBV3-1 and TRBJ2-3, with no clear D. The V end was cut by 5 bases, the J end by 14 bases, with 20 bases between. The CDR3 length is 13 residues. Germline V CDR1 and CDR2: LGHDT, YNNKEL (reference sequence). Here the CDR3 DNA reads TGTGCCAGCAGCGCCCGCGCTAGTCTTTTGTGGTATTTT. As protein: CASSARASLLWYF.

The sample holds a few counts of this clonotype. With a much larger clone just one base away, this may be a read error. Here the CDR3 omits its conserved ending phenylalanine or tryptophan, so a read error is the likely source. The rearrangement links TRBV6-2 or TRBV6-3 to TRBJ2-7; D is possibly TRBD1 or TRBD2 (5 bases each). Trimming pared 6 bases from V and 0 bases from J, leaving 18 bases between. Germline assignment: CDR1 MNHEY and CDR2 SVGEGT. This CDR3 contains 16 residues. CDR3 amino acids: CASSHWGPPGSYEQYL. The CDR3, as DNA: TGTGCCAGCAGCCATTGGGGACCACCGGGCTCCTACGAGCAGTACCTC.

This clonotype was detected ten times or more. This chain joins TRBV12-3 or TRBV12-4 and TRBJ1-2; maybe TRBD1 (6 bases). Trimming removed 6 bases at V and 7 bases at J, with 15 bases between. The CDR3 consists of 13 residues. As DNA, the CDR3 is TGTGCCAGCAGGGGACAAGGAACAGGTGGCTACACCTTC. This codes for CASRGQGTGGYTF.

With regard to this clonotype: One junction end disagrees with the germline gene, perhaps due to a read error. This sequence joins TRBV7-2 and TRBJ2-7, with D possibly being TRBD2 (6 bases). Germline values: CDR1 SGHTA, CDR2 FQGNSA. The CDR3 has 14 amino acids. In DNA, the CDR3 is TGTGCCAGCAGCTCTGGACTATCCTCCAACGAGCAGTACTTC. This translates into CASSSGLSSNEQYF.

The table lists this clonotype with a few counts. The chain couples TRBV3-1 to TRBJ2-2; 11 bases align to TRBD2. Germline V gene sequence: CDR1 LGHDT, CDR2 YNNKEL (reference sequence). The length of the CDR3 is 15 residues. After removal of 2 bases from V and 8 bases from J, the junction contained 4 bases not matched to a gene. The CDR3 here is CASSQLAGGSGELFF. CDR3 DNA: TGTGCCAGCAGCCAATTAGCGGGAGGGTCAGGGGAGCTGTTTTTT. Looking up the rest from reference TRBV3-1 and TRBJ2-2 gives the full variable domain: DTAVSQTPKYLVTQMGNDKSIKCEQNLGHDTMYWYKQDSKKFLKIMFSYNNKELIINETVPNRFSPKSPDKAHLNLHINSLELGDSAVYFCASSQLAGGSGELFFGEGSRLTVL.

This clonotype showed up many times. This chain connects TRBV11-3 to TRBJ2-1; TRBD2 matches at 11 bases. Unmatched junction bases numbered 7, after V lost 5 bases and J lost 7 bases. CDR3 size: 15 residues. Germline assignment: CDR1 SGHNT and CDR2 YENEEA. The CDR3 DNA follows: TGTGCCAGCAGCGAACTAGCGGGAGATCGGAATGAGCAGTTCTTC. This codes for CASSELAGDRNEQFF.

In this sample, this clonotype turned up many times. The chain carries TRBV29-1 and TRBJ2-4, with a tentative D call TRBD2 (5 bases). Deletions cut 3 bases from V and 3 bases from J, with 15 bases between. CDR1 is SQVTM and CDR2 is ANQGSEA in the germline V gene. The CDR3 runs to 15 residues. The CDR3 DNA is TGCAGCGTTGACAAGGTTGCGGGCAACAAAAACATTCAGTACTTC. Protein: CSVDKVAGNKNIQYF.

The chain is built from TRBV24-1 and TRBJ1-2; D call uncertain. V lost 4 bases, J lost 8 bases, and 13 bases lay in between. CDR3 length: 13 amino acids. Germline CDR1 and CDR2: KGHDR and SFDVKD. In DNA, the CDR3 is TGTGCCACCAGTGAAACAAACGCGGGGGGCTACACCTTC. Protein: CATSETNAGGYTF.

This clonotype was detected a few times. The chain combines TRBV4-3 with TRBJ2-3, with D maybe TRBD2 (5 bases). The V gene's germline CDR1 is LGHNA and CDR2 YSLEER. Trimming left V 0 bases short and J 6 bases short, with 10 bases between. The length of the CDR3 is 14 residues. CDR3 sequence reads: CASSQEFGEDTQYF. CDR3 nucleotide sequence: TGCGCCAGCAGCCAAGAATTTGGGGAGGATACGCAGTATTTT.

In this sample, this clonotype turned up many times. The CDR3 reads CASSTQGPTEAFF. CDR3 nucleotide sequence: TGTGCCAGCAGTACCCAGGGCCCCACTGAAGCTTTCTTT. The chain carries TRBV6-1 and TRBJ1-1; D is perhaps TRBD1 (5 bases). The CDR3 covers 13 residues. CDR1 and CDR2 (germline): MNHNS, SASEGT. Trimming took 5 bases from V and 4 from J, leaving 11 bases between them.

At least ten counts were recorded for this clonotype. This sequence joins TRBV6-1 and TRBJ1-2, with D possibly matching TRBD1 (5 bases). Germline values: CDR1 MNHNS, CDR2 SASEGT. V was pared by 11 bases and J by 1 base, with 17 bases between. The CDR3 loop spans 14 amino acids. CDR3 nucleotide sequence: TGTGCCTACCTGGGGGTCGGAGTTAACTATGGCTACACCTTC. This encodes CAYLGVGVNYGYTF.

This clonotype occurred many times. This chain connects TRBV6-6 to TRBJ2-6, with D uncertain. Germline CDR1 MNHNY, CDR2 SVGAGI (reference sequence). The CDR3 totals 15 residues. Trimming left V 2 bases short and J 1 base short, with 6 bases between. The CDR3 here is CASSYEESGANVLTF. Here the CDR3 DNA reads TGTGCCAGCAGTTACGAAGAATCTGGGGCCAACGTCCTGACTTTC.

The chain has TRBV12-3 or TRBV12-4 and TRBJ2-7; D may match TRBD1 or TRBD2 (5 bases each). CDR3 length: 15 amino acids. V gave up 4 bases and J gave up 5 bases, with 18 bases separating them. CDR3 amino acids: CASSSGTGRLHEQYF. CDR3 DNA sequence: TGTGCCAGCAGTTCCGGGACGGGTAGGCTCCACGAGCAGTACTTC.

This clonotype was counted many times. This chain joins TRBV27 and TRBJ2-3; tentative D call: TRBD2 (5 bases). CDR1 and CDR2 (germline): MNHEY, SMNVEV (reference sequence). V lost 5 bases and J 11 bases, leaving 14 bases between the germline ends. CDR3 length: 12 residues. The CDR3 DNA is TGTGCCAGCAGTACCGCCCAACGGGGGCAGTATTTT. Translated: CASSTAQRGQYF.

The sample holds many counts of this clonotype. This chain connects TRBV3-1 to TRBJ2-1, with 7 positions matching TRBD1. Germline CDR1 reads LGHDT; CDR2 reads YNNKEL (reference sequence). V lost 2 bases to trimming and J lost 4 bases; unmatched junction nucleotides: 5. The CDR3 runs to 15 residues. The CDR3 DNA is TGTGCCAGCAGCCAAACCGGGACAGTATACAATGAGCAGTTCTTC. Amino acid sequence: CASSQTGTVYNEQFF.

This clonotype was recorded at least ten times. The V and J genes are TRBV12-3 or TRBV12-4 and TRBJ1-1; D might be TRBD1 (5 bases). V dropped 8 bases and J dropped 1 base, with 11 bases sitting between them. This CDR3 is built from 13 residues. The CDR3 spells CASGMGGNTEAFF. CDR3 sequence (DNA): TGTGCCAGCGGGATGGGGGGGAACACTGAAGCTTTCTTT.

This clonotype was counted many times. The V gene is TRBV19, the J gene TRBJ1-2; 8 bases match TRBD1. The CDR3 consists of 15 residues. Germline CDR1 reads LNHDA; CDR2 reads SQIVND (reference sequence). With 2 bases clipped from V and 4 bases from J, the junction kept 6 bases outside the gene matches. In nucleotides, the CDR3 is TGTGCCAGTAGTATACAAGGGACAGGAACCTATGGCTACACCTTC. Encoded protein: CASSIQGTGTYGYTF.

The J gene is TRBJ1-6, the V gene TRBV3-1; no clear D. The V end was cut by 1 base, the J end by 3 bases, with 4 bases between. Germline V gives CDR1 LGHDT, CDR2 YNNKEL (reference sequence). The CDR3 consists of 14 residues. This CDR3 reads CASSQADYNSPLHF. The CDR3 DNA reads TGTGCCAGCAGCCAAGCAGACTATAATTCACCCCTCCACTTT.

This clonotype was seen at least ten times. The rearrangement uses TRBV7-9 and TRBJ2-1, with TRBD2 as a possible D gene (7 bases). The V end was cut by 5 bases, the J end by 7 bases, with 30 bases between. This CDR3 has 19 amino acids. CDR1 and CDR2 from the germline V gene are SEHNR and FQNEAQ (reference sequence). DNA of the CDR3: TGTGCCAGCAGCCCTCACCCTAGAGGGGGGGTTGGTGAGATTAATGAGCAGTTCTTC. It codes for CASSPHPRGGVGEINEQFF.

The chain uses TRBV5-4 and TRBJ2-7, with 7 bases lining up with TRBD2. Germline CDR1 SGHNT, CDR2 YYREEE (reference sequence). CDR3 length equals 15 residues. The J segment lost 3 bases and the V segment lost 0 bases, leaving 6 bases of the junction unmatched. CDR3 bases: TGTGCCAGCAGCTTGGGAAGGGAGGGTCTCTACGAGCAGTACTTC. Translation gives CASSLGREGLYEQYF.

The chain has TRBV12-3 or TRBV12-4 and TRBJ2-1; 9 bases line up with TRBD1. V trimming: 5 bases; J trimming: 4 bases; junction bases outside the gene matches: 6. The CDR3 sequence is 15 residues long. CDR3 loop: CASSLGQGLYNEQFF. The CDR3 region has the DNA TGTGCCAGCAGTCTTGGACAGGGGTTGTACAATGAGCAGTTCTTC.

A few counts support this clonotype. V is TRBV5-1 and J is TRBJ2-2; D remains unclear. Per the germline V gene, CDR1 is SGHRS and CDR2 is YFSETQ. V was trimmed by 0 bases and J by 2 bases, leaving 8 bases between them. CDR3 size: 15 residues. This CDR3 reads CASSLETVNTGELFF. The CDR3 DNA is TGCGCCAGCAGCTTGGAAACGGTTAACACCGGGGAGCTGTTTTTT.

This clonotype has at least ten counts. The CDR3 DNA follows: TGTGCCAGCAGCCCCGTATATGAGCAGTTCTTC. Residues: CASSPVYEQFF. This chain joins TRBV7-9 and TRBJ2-1, with D unresolved. The germline V gene has CDR1 SEHNR and CDR2 FQNEAQ (reference sequence). The V and J ends lost 5 bases and 8 bases respectively, with 7 bases between them. The CDR3 spans 11 residues.

There are many counts of this clonotype. The gene calls are TRBV28 and TRBJ2-5, with D tentatively TRBD1 (6 bases). CDR1 is MDHEN, CDR2 SYDVKM, per germline. The CDR3 has 14 residues. The V end lost 7 bases, the J end lost 1 base, and 13 bases lay between the germline ends. DNA for the CDR3: TGTGCCAGCACCAAAGGGACATCCCAAGAGACCCAGTACTTC. Amino acid sequence: CASTKGTSQETQYF.

This clonotype was seen many times. V gene TRBV30 combines with J gene TRBJ1-5, with D possibly matching TRBD1 (6 bases). This CDR3 is built from 14 residues. Per the germline V gene, CDR1 is GTSNPN and CDR2 is SVGIG (reference sequence). Trimming stripped 5 bases from V and 3 bases from J, with 14 bases between. This CDR3 reads CAWRNQGNNQPQHF. In nucleotides, the CDR3 is TGTGCCTGGCGAAACCAGGGGAACAATCAGCCCCAGCATTTT. Together with reference TRBV30 and TRBJ1-5, the CDR3 gives the full variable domain: SQTIHQWPATLVQPVGSPLSLECTVEGTSNPNLYWYRQAAGRGLQLLFYSVGIGQISSEVPQNLSASRPQDRQFILSSKKLLLSDSGFYLCAWRNQGNNQPQHFGDGTRLSIL.

This clonotype came up many times. The rearrangement joins TRBV6-1 to TRBJ1-2; D uncertain. The germline V and J ends were trimmed by 6 bases and 5 bases, with 7 bases remaining between them. The CDR3 sequence is 11 residues long. Germline values: CDR1 MNHNS, CDR2 SASEGT. The CDR3 spells CASSSEYGYTF. The CDR3 nucleotides read TGTGCCAGCAGCTCAGAATATGGCTACACCTTC.

The chain uses TRBV20-1 and TRBJ1-2; the D is unclear. The V gene lost 1 base and the J gene lost 8 bases, with 11 bases spanning the gap. The germline V gene encodes CDR1 DFQATT and CDR2 SNEGSKA (reference sequence). CDR3 length equals 12 residues. The CDR3 region has the DNA TGCAGTGCTAGAGTGGCGCAAGAAGGCTACACCTTC. It is translated as CSARVAQEGYTF.